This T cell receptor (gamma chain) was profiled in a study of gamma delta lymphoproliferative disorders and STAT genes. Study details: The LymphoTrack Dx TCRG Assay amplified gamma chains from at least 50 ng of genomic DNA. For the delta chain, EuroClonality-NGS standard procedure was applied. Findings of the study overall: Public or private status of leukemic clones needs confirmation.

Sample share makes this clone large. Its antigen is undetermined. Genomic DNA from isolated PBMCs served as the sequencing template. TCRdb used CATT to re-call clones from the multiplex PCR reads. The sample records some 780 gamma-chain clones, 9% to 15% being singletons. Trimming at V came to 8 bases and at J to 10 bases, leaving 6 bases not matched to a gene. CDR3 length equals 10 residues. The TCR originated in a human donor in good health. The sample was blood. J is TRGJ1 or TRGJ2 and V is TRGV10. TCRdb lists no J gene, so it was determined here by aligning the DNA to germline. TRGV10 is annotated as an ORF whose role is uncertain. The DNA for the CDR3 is TGTGCTGCGTGGGATTCGAAGAAACTCTTT. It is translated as CAAWDSKKLF.